This T cell receptor beta chain was identified in a study of cytomegalovirus exposure and HLA in healthy donors. Broader study findings: 164 TCR beta chains were listed as cytomegalovirus-associated. Sequencing likely produced, as an artifact, a cluster of highly shared sequence variants. The availability of immune exposure information extended only to CMV serostatus.

Trimming removed 3 bases at V and 4 bases at J, with 7 bases between. Germline assignment: CDR1 MDHEN and CDR2 SYDVKM. There are 12 residues in the CDR3. The PCR made use of 60 Vbeta and 13 Jbeta primers. The repertoire was sequenced with immunoSEQ multiplex PCR; TCRdb's copy has only in-frame clones and lacks some. The table records about 150,000 clones, about 60% of them present only once. On this clone: Its cognate antigen is unknown.

The specimen sequenced was PBMCs. The receptor was isolated from a woman aged 55-70 years in good health and CMV-seropositive. The J gene is TRBJ2-7, the V gene TRBV28; D not certain. Here the CDR3 reads CASSFASYEQYF. The CDR3 DNA reads TGTGCCAGCAGTTTCGCGAGTTACGAGCAGTACTTC. Full variable domain (remainder filled in from reference TRBV28 and TRBJ2-7): DVKVTQSSRYLVKRTGEKVFLECVQDMDHENMFWYRQDPGLGLRLIYFSYDVKMKEKGDIPEGYSVSREKKERFSLILESASTNQTSMYLCASSFASYEQYFGPGTRLTVT.